What follows are 8 T cell receptor beta chains derived from one specimen sequenced in a study of blood T cell repertoires in COVID-19. The data were produced by immunoSEQ multiplex PCR, yet TCRdb's version contains in-frame clones alone and is incomplete. The sample includes fewer than 300,000 clones, approximately 90% seen only once; the top ten take about 2.2%. Sequenced material: peripheral blood. These receptors originate from a woman between 25 and 40 years old with COVID-19, enrolled during active disease.

The chain couples TRBV30 to TRBJ2-4; D perhaps matches TRBD2 (5 bases). Trimming took 2 bases from V and 5 from J, leaving 13 bases between them. Germline V CDR1 and CDR2: GTSNPN, SVGIG (reference sequence). This CDR3 is 14 amino acids long. CDR3 nucleotide sequence: TGTGCCTGGAGTAGCGGTCATAGCCAAAACATTCAGTACTTC. This gives the protein CAWSSGHSQNIQYF.

J is TRBJ2-7 and V is TRBV5-1; maybe TRBD2 (5 bases). Deletions cut 7 bases from V and 9 bases from J, with 23 bases between. This CDR3 has 14 amino acids. CDR1 is SGHRS and CDR2 is YFSETQ in the germline V gene. In nucleotides, the CDR3 is TGCGCCAGCTCCCCCGGGGTATCTCCTACGTGGCAGTACTTC. Its translation: CASSPGVSPTWQYF.

This chain connects TRBV15 to TRBJ1-1; D may be TRBD1 (5 bases). V lost 4 bases and J lost 0, with 15 bases in between. The CDR3 is made up of 16 amino acids. CDR1 and CDR2 (germline): LNHNV, YYDKDF (reference sequence). CDR3 residues: CATSTREAYMNTEAFF. The CDR3 nucleotides read TGTGCCACCAGCACCAGGGAGGCTTATATGAACACTGAAGCTTTCTTT.

The rearrangement links TRBV27 to TRBJ2-7, with D tentatively TRBD1 (5 bases). Germline loops: CDR1 MNHEY, CDR2 SMNVEV (reference sequence). The CDR3 is 12 residues long. Trimming took 8 bases from V and 3 from J, leaving 11 bases between them. CDR3 sequence: CASGITGYEQYF. CDR3 coding DNA: TGTGCCAGCGGGATTACAGGCTACGAGCAGTACTTC.

The chain links TRBV7-3 to TRBJ2-1, with a weak D call TRBD2 (7 bases). Germline lookup yields CDR1 SGHTA and CDR2 FQGTGA. V was clipped by 5 bases and J by 3 bases, with 14 bases between them. The length of the CDR3 is 15 residues. The CDR3 DNA is TGTGCCAGCAGCCGAAGCGGGGACATCTACAATGAGCAGTTCTTC. Encoded protein: CASSRSGDIYNEQFF.

V gene TRBV12-3 or TRBV12-4 combines with J gene TRBJ1-1, with D possibly matching TRBD1 (5 bases). V lost 9 bases and J lost 2, with 10 bases in between. CDR3 length: 12 amino acids. The CDR3 region is CASQQGNTEAFF. The CDR3 nucleotides are TGTGCCAGTCAGCAGGGTAACACTGAAGCTTTCTTT.

The genes are TRBV6-6 and TRBJ2-1; the D gene is possibly TRBD1 (6 bases). The CDR3 sequence is 14 residues long. The germline V gene encodes CDR1 MNHNY and CDR2 SVGAGI (reference sequence). With 2 bases removed from V and 8 bases from J, the gap between germline ends came to 13 bases. This CDR3 reads CASSYVRGWDEQFF. Written as DNA, the CDR3 is TGTGCCAGCAGTTACGTCAGGGGTTGGGATGAGCAGTTCTTC.

The chain joins TRBV19 to TRBJ1-5, with a possible D match to TRBD1 (5 bases). Trimming removed 0 bases from V and 9 bases from J, with 15 bases in between. CDR3 length: 15 amino acids. The germline V gene encodes CDR1 LNHDA and CDR2 SQIVND (reference sequence). The CDR3, as DNA: TGTGCCAGTAGTATAGATTGGCAGGGCCGTGGGCCCCAGCATTTT. Translation: CASSIDWQGRGPQHF.